This TCR beta chain was sequenced in a study of PD-L1 blockade in urothelial cancer. Study as a whole: Analysis of blood occurred 3 weeks (second dose) and 6 weeks after treatment start. Across blood samples, T cells had a median count of around 150,000.

Between 1 and 8 samples per patient were obtained, pretreatment and on-treatment. Study-level points and caveats: Better survival was predicted by below-median pretreatment blood TCR clonality.

With respect to this clone: Its antigen is as yet unknown.

This CDR3 comprises 16 residues. V was shortened by 0 bases and J by 2 bases, with 13 bases between the two germline ends. Germline V gene lookup returns CDR1 SGHRS and CDR2 YFSETQ. Repertoires were generated with immunoSEQ multiplex PCR, while TCRdb's copy carries only in-frame clones and drops some. Of roughly 100,000 clones in the sample, roughly 84% were seen once. The specimen was PBMCs, collected around atezolizumab (anti-PD-L1) treatment. The chain joins TRBV5-1 to TRBJ2-3; D perhaps matches TRBD1 (6 bases). The receptor comes from a man aged 50-60 years with urothelial cancer. The CDR3 nucleotides read TGCGCCAGCAGCTTGGCCACAGGGTCCGCCACAGATACGCAGTATTTT. This encodes CASSLATGSATDTQYF.